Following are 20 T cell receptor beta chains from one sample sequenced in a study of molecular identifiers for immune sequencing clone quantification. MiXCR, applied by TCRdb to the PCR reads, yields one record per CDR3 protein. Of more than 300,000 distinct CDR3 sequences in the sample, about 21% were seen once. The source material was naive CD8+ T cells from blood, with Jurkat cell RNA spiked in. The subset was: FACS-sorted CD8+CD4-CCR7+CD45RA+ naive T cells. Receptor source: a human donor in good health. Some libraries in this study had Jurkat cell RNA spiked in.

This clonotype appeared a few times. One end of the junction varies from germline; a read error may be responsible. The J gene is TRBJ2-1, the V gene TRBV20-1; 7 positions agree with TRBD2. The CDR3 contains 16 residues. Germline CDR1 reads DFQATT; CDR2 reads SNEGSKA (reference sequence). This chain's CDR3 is CGARPNPAGSYNEQFF. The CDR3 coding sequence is TGCGGTGCTAGACCCAATCCAGCGGGGTCTTACAATGAGCAGTTCTTC.

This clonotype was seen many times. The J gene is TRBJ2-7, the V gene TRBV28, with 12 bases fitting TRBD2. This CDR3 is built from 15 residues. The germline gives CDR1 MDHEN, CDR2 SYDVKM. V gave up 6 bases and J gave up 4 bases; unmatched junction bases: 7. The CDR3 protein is CASSSWTSGKYEQYF. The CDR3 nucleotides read TGTGCCAGCAGCTCATGGACTAGCGGGAAGTACGAGCAGTACTTC.

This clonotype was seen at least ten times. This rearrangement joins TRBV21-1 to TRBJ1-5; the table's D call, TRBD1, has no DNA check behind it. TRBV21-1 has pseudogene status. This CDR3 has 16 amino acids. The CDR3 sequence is CASSKEGGHSNQPQHF. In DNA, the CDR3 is TGTGCCAGCAGCAAGGAAGGGGGACATAGCAATCAGCCCCAGCATTTT.

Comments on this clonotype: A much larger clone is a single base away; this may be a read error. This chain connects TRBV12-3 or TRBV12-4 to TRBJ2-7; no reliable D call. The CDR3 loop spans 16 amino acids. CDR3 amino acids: CASSFWPGSPNYEQCF. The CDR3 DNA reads TGTGCCAGCAGTTTTTGGCCCGGAAGCCCCAACTACGAGCAGTGCTTC.

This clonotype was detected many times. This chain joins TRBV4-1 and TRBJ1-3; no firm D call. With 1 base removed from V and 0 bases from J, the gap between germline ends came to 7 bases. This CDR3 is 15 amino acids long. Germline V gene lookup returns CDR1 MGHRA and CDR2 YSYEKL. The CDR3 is CASSQVLSSGNTIYF. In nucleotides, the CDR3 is TGCGCCAGCAGCCAAGTTTTGAGCTCTGGAAACACCATATATTTT.

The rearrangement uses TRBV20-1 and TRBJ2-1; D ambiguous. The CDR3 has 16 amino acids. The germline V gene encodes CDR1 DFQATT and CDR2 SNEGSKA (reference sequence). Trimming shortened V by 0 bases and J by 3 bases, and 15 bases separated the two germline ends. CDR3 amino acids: CSARDQSTVYYNEQFF. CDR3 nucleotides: TGCAGTGCTAGAGATCAATCGACCGTATACTACAATGAGCAGTTCTTC.

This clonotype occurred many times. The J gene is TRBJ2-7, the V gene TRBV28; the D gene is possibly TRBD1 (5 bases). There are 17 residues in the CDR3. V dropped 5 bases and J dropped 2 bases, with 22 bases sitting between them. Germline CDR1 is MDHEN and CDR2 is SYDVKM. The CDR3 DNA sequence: TGTGCCAGCAGTCCCTCCGTCCCCAACGACAGTCCCTACGAGCAGTACTTC. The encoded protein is CASSPSVPNDSPYEQYF.

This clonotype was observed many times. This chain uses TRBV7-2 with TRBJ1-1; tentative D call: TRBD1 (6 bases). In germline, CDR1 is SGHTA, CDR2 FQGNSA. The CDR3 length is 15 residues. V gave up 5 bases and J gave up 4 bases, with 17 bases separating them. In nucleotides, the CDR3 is TGTGCCAGCAGCCTCATGGGGGCGCGGGGCACTGAAGCTTTCTTT. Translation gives CASSLMGARGTEAFF.

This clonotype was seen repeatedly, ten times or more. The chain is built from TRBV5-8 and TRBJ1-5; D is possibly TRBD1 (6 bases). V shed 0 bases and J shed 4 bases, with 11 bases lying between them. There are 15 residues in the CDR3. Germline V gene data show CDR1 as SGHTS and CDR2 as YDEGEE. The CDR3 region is CASSLVGGLNQPQHF. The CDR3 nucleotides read TGTGCCAGCAGCTTGGTAGGGGGATTAAATCAGCCCCAGCATTTT. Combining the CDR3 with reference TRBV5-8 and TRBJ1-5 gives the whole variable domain EAGVTQSPTHLIKTRGQQATLRCSPISGHTSVYWYQQALGLGLQFLLWYDEGEERNRGNFPPRFSGRQFPNYSSELNVNALELEDSALYLCASSLVGGLNQPQHFGDGTRLSIL.

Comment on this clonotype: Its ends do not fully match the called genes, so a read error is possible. The CDR3 coding sequence is TGTGCCAGCAGAGTACTAGAGATCCAAGGGACCCAGTACTTC. As protein: CASRVLEIQGTQYF. V gene TRBV6-1 combines with J gene TRBJ2-5, with D possibly being TRBD2 (5 bases). This CDR3 contains 14 residues. Per the germline V gene, CDR1 is MNHNS and CDR2 is SASEGT.

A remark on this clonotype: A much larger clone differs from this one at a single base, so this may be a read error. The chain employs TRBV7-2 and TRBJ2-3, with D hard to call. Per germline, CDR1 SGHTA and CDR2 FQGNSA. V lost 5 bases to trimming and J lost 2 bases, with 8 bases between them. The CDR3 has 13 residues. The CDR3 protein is CASSPTFTDTQYF. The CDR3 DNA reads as TGTGCCAGCAGCCCGACGTTCACAGATACGCAGTATTTT.

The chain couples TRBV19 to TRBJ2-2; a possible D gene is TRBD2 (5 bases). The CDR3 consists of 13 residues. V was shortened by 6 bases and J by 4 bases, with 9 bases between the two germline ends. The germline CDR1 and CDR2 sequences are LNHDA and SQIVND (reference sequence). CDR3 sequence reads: CASRFGVTGELFF. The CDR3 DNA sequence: TGTGCCAGTAGGTTCGGGGTCACCGGGGAGCTGTTTTTT. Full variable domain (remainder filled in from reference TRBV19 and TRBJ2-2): DGGITQSPKYLFRKEGQNVTLSCEQNLNHDAMYWYRQDPGQGLRLIYYSQIVNDFQKGDIAEGYSVSREKKESFPLTVTSAQKNPTAFYLCASRFGVTGELFFGEGSRLTVL.

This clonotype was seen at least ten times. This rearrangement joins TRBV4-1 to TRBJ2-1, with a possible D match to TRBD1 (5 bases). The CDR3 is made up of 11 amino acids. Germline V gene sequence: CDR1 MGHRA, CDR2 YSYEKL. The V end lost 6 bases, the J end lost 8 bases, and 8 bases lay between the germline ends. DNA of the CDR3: TGCGCCAGCAGTAAAGGGGATGAGCAGTTCTTC. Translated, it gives CASSKGDEQFF.

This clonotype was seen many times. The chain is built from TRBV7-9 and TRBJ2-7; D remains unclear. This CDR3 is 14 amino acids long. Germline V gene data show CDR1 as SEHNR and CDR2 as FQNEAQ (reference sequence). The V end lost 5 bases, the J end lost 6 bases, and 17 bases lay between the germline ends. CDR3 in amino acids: CASSGGRTWGEQYF. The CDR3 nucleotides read TGTGCCAGCAGCGGCGGAAGAACCTGGGGCGAGCAGTACTTC.

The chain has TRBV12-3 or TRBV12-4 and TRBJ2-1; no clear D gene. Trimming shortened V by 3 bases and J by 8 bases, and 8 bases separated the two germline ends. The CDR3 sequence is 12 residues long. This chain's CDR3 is CASSFVEDEQFF. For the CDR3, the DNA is TGTGCCAGCAGTTTTGTCGAGGATGAGCAGTTCTTC.

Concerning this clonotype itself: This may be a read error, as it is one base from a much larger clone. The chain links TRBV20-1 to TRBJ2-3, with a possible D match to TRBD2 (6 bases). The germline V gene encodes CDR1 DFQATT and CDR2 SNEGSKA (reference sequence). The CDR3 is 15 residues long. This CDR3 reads CGARDPGESTDTQYF. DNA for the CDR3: TGCGGTGCTAGAGATCCGGGAGAGAGTACAGATACGCAGTATTTT.

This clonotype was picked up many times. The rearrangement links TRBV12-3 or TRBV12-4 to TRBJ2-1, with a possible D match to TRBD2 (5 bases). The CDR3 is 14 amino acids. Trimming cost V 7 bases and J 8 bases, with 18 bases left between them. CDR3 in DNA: TGTGCCAGCAACGACGGACTCCGATTAGATGAGCAGTTCTTC. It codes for CASNDGLRLDEQFF.

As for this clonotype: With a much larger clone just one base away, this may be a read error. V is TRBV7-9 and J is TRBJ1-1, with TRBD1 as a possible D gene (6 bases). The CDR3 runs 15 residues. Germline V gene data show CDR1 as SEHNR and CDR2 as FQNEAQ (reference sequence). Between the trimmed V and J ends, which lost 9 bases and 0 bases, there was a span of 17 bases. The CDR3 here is CARSPDSAMNTEAFF. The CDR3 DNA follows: TGTGCCAGAAGCCCGGACAGCGCGATGAACACTGAAGCTTTCTTT.

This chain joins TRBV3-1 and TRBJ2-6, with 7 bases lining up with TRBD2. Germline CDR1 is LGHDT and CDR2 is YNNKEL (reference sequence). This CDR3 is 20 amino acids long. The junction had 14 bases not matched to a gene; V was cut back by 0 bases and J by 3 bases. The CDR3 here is CASSQEYRDYVSVGANVLTF. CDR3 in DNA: TGTGCCAGCAGCCAAGAATATCGGGACTACGTTTCAGTTGGGGCCAACGTCCTGACTTTC.

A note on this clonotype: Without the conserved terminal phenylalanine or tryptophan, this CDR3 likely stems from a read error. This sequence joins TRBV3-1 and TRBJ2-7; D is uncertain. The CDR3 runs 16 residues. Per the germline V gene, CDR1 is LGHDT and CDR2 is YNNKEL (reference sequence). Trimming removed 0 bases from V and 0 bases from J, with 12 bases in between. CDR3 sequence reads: CASSQDTGYSSYEQYL. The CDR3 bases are TGTGCCAGCAGCCAAGATACGGGCTATAGCTCCTACGAGCAGTACCTC.